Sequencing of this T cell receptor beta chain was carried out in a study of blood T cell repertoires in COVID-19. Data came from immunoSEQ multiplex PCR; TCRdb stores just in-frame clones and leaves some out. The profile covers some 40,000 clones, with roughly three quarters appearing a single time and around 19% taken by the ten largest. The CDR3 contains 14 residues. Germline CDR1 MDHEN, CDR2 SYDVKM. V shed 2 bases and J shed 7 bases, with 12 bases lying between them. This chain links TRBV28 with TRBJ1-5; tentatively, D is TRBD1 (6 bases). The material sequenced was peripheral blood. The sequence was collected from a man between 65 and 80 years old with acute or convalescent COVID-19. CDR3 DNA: TGTGCCAGCAGTTTACACAGGGCAGGGCAGCCCCAGCATTTT. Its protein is CASSLHRAGQPQHF.